What follows are 29 T cell receptor beta chains derived from one specimen sequenced in a study of shared clonotypes between healthy human individuals. Positive CCR7 selection of CD45RO-negative cells yielded the naive CD8 cells, and terminally differentiated effector memory CD45RA+ cells were excluded. Clones were read by immunoSEQ multiplex PCR, and TCRdb kept only the in-frame ones, dropping some. This table holds roughly 2.1 million clones, about 93% found once. Sequencing was performed on naive CD8+ T cells from PBMCs. All receptors come from a man in his late teens or twenties in good health. Some clones in this sample may be carry-over from other donors' samples.

To note about this clone: This sequence may be a read error, since a much larger clone differs from it by one base. Other DNA sequences in the same sample also yield this CDR3. This chain connects TRBV9 to TRBJ1-1; D is unresolved. V was shortened by 0 bases and J by 3 bases, with 6 bases between the two germline ends. CDR3 length equals 13 residues. CDR1 and CDR2 from the germline V gene are SGDLS and YYNGEE. CDR3 sequence (DNA): TGTGCCAGCAGCGTAGGAGGGCACACTGAAGCTTTCTTT. Translation gives CASSVGGHTEAFF.

This rearrangement joins TRBV28 to TRBJ1-1; a possible D gene is TRBD1 (5 bases). V was cut by 5 bases and J by 4 bases, with 17 bases left in between. Germline V CDR1 and CDR2: MDHEN, SYDVKM. This CDR3 is built from 15 residues. In nucleotides, the CDR3 is TGTGCCAGCAGTAACCTTGGGGGAAGAGGCACTGAAGCTTTCTTT. Amino acids: CASSNLGGRGTEAFF. Using reference TRBV28 and TRBJ1-1 for the parts outside the CDR3, the full variable domain is DVKVTQSSRYLVKRTGEKVFLECVQDMDHENMFWYRQDPGLGLRLIYFSYDVKMKEKGDIPEGYSVSREKKERFSLILESASTNQTSMYLCASSNLGGRGTEAFFGQGTRLTVV.

J is TRBJ2-7 and V is TRBV6-1; a weak D match, TRBD1 (5 bases). Germline CDR1 reads MNHNS; CDR2 reads SASEGT. The CDR3 totals 15 residues. V shed 5 bases and J shed 2 bases, with 16 bases lying between them. The CDR3 is CASSLLSGPTYEQYF. CDR3 sequence (DNA): TGTGCCAGCAGTTTGTTGTCAGGGCCAACCTACGAGCAGTACTTC.

The V call is TRBV29-1, the J call TRBJ2-3, with TRBD1 matching 7 bases. This CDR3 has 13 residues. CDR1 SQVTM and CDR2 ANQGSEA come from the germline V gene. J gave up 9 bases and V 6 bases, and 12 bases lay outside the gene matches. The CDR3 DNA sequence: TGCAGCGTGATCGACAGGGTCCCGGGAACGCAGTATTTT. This gives the protein CSVIDRVPGTQYF.

CDR3 DNA sequence: TGTGCCAGCAGCTTTTCGGGACTAGCGGGAGGCGAGCAGTACTTC. Its protein is CASSFSGLAGGEQYF. The rearrangement joins TRBV7-2 to TRBJ2-7; 15 bases align to TRBD2. This CDR3 has 15 amino acids. V shed 3 bases and J 6 bases; nucleotides not matched to a gene: 3. CDR1 and CDR2 (germline): SGHTA, FQGNSA.

In this sample, this clone turned up a few times. V usage is TRBV9 and J usage is TRBJ1-3; D not resolved. V lost 3 bases to trimming and J lost 2 bases, with 6 bases between them. The CDR3 length is 13 residues. The V gene's germline CDR1 is SGDLS and CDR2 YYNGEE. This CDR3 reads CASSESPGNTIYF. The CDR3 bases are TGTGCCAGCAGCGAGAGCCCTGGAAACACCATATATTTT.

CDR3 amino acids: CATSRDVMLAKNIQYF. The CDR3 DNA reads TGTGCCACCAGCAGAGATGTCATGCTAGCCAAAAACATTCAGTACTTC. The V gene is TRBV15, the J gene TRBJ2-4; D not resolved. This CDR3 comprises 16 residues. The germline CDR1 and CDR2 sequences are LNHNV and YYDKDF (reference sequence). Trimming pared 0 bases from V and 0 bases from J, leaving 9 bases between.

J is TRBJ2-7 and V is TRBV27, with TRBD1 matching 8 bases. V lost 4 bases and J lost 6; bases outside the gene matches: 11. The CDR3 spans 15 residues. The germline CDR1 and CDR2 sequences are MNHEY and SMNVEV (reference sequence). The CDR3 DNA is TGTGCCAGCAGTTCGGACAGGGAGCGCCACTCCGAGCAGTACTTC. Its protein product is CASSSDRERHSEQYF.

CDR3 in amino acids: CASSLGAGQHNNEQFF. Written as DNA, the CDR3 is TGTGCCAGCAGCTTAGGGGCAGGCCAACACAACAATGAGCAGTTCTTC. This sequence joins TRBV7-9 and TRBJ2-1; D remains ambiguous. V lost 1 base to trimming and J lost 5 bases, with 15 bases between them. Germline loops: CDR1 SEHNR, CDR2 FQNEAQ (reference sequence). CDR3 size: 16 residues.

V usage is TRBV9 and J usage is TRBJ2-1; 7 nucleotides line up with TRBD1. Trimming removed 4 bases from V and 5 bases from J; junction bases left unmatched: 9. The germline CDR1 and CDR2 sequences are SGDLS and YYNGEE. CDR3 length equals 15 residues. The CDR3 DNA reads TGTGCCAGCAGCCCACCGGGACAGAGACACAATGAGCAGTTCTTC. It yields the protein CASSPPGQRHNEQFF.

V is TRBV18 and J is TRBJ2-7, with no clear D. The CDR3 sequence is 16 residues long. Trimming stripped 5 bases from V and 2 bases from J, with 19 bases between. Germline CDR1 and CDR2: KGHSH and LQKENI. The CDR3 reads CASSSSGRPPTYEQYF. In nucleotides, the CDR3 is TGTGCCAGCTCATCTTCCGGCAGGCCACCGACCTACGAGCAGTACTTC.

CDR3 region: CASIHSGGNEQFF. CDR3 in DNA: TGTGCCAGTATACACTCAGGGGGCAATGAGCAGTTCTTC. V and J are TRBV19 and TRBJ2-1, with 7 bases that match TRBD1. The CDR3 is made up of 13 amino acids. The germline gives CDR1 LNHDA, CDR2 SQIVND (reference sequence). J gave up 6 bases and V 7 bases, and 6 bases lay outside the gene matches.

The J gene is TRBJ2-2, the V gene TRBV29-1, with D perhaps matching TRBD1 or TRBD2 (5 bases each). CDR1 and CDR2 (germline): SQVTM, ANQGSEA. Trimming took off 3 bases at V and 0 bases at J, with 14 bases between the two ends. CDR3 length: 16 residues. The CDR3 loop is CSVDTRGLANTGELFF. CDR3 in DNA: TGCAGCGTTGATACGAGGGGCCTCGCGAACACCGGGGAGCTGTTTTTT.

The chain couples TRBV21-1 to TRBJ2-7. TRBV21-1 is a recognized pseudogene. The CDR3 sequence is 15 residues long. CDR3 loop: CASSARAEDSYEQYF. CDR3 in DNA: TGTGCCAGCAGCGCCCGGGCCGAGGACTCCTACGAGCAGTACTTC.

The V gene is TRBV6-1, the J gene TRBJ2-7; no firm D call. Germline CDR1 MNHNS, CDR2 SASEGT. V was trimmed by 4 bases and J by 1 base, leaving 8 bases between them. This CDR3 has 13 amino acids. This CDR3 reads CASSADQSYEQYF. CDR3 nucleotide sequence: TGTGCCAGCAGTGCCGACCAATCCTACGAGCAGTACTTC.

The gene calls are TRBV28 and TRBJ2-2; 11 bases line up with TRBD1. The CDR3 covers 16 residues. With 4 bases clipped from V and 4 bases from J, the junction kept 5 bases outside the gene matches. Germline assignment: CDR1 MDHEN and CDR2 SYDVKM. This CDR3 is CASSWYGTGGTGELFF. As DNA, the CDR3 is TGTGCCAGCAGTTGGTACGGGACAGGGGGCACCGGGGAGCTGTTTTTT.

The chain carries TRBV18 and TRBJ1-3; 8 nucleotides align to TRBD1. The germline V gene has CDR1 KGHSH and CDR2 LQKENI. The length of the CDR3 is 14 residues. After removal of 3 bases from V and 9 bases from J, the junction contained 7 bases not matched to a gene. The CDR3 spells CASSPGQGGSTIYF. CDR3 bases: TGTGCCAGCTCACCCGGACAGGGAGGTTCCACCATATATTTT.

The chain recombines TRBV2 with TRBJ2-5, with 8 positions matching TRBD2. After removal of 7 bases from V and 11 bases from J, the junction contained 21 bases not matched to a gene. Germline values: CDR1 SNHLY, CDR2 FYNNEI. The CDR3 covers 16 residues. The CDR3 coding sequence is TGTGCCAGCACCCTCAGGTTGGCGGGAGGCGTGGGTGAGCAGTACTTC. Translation gives CASTLRLAGGVGEQYF. The complete variable domain, with remaining parts taken from reference TRBV2 and TRBJ2-5, reads EPEVTQTPSHQVTQMGQEVILRCVPISNHLYFYWYRQILGQKVEFLVSFYNNEISEKSEIFDDQFSVERPDGSNFTLKIRSTKLEDSAMYFCASTLRLAGGVGEQYFGPGTRLLVL.

The chain is built from TRBV28 and TRBJ2-7; no clear D. Trimming cost V 3 bases and J 1 base, with 7 bases left between them. The CDR3 runs 13 residues. From germline, CDR1 is MDHEN and CDR2 SYDVKM. Here the CDR3 DNA reads TGTGCCAGCAGTTTCGCCTATTCCTACGAGCAGTACTTC. This gives the protein CASSFAYSYEQYF.

This chain connects TRBV9 to TRBJ2-7, with TRBD2 matching 13 bases. The germline gives CDR1 SGDLS, CDR2 YYNGEE. CDR3 length: 16 residues. The V gene end was trimmed by 4 bases and the J gene end by 1 base; junction bases not matched to a gene: 5. The CDR3 here is CASSHTSGRESYEQYF. CDR3 sequence (DNA): TGTGCCAGCAGCCACACTAGCGGGAGGGAGTCCTACGAGCAGTACTTC.

This clone was counted between two and nine times. The same CDR3 can be traced to other DNA sequences in this sample. The V and J genes are TRBV19 and TRBJ1-1; D perhaps matches TRBD1 (6 bases). Germline values: CDR1 LNHDA, CDR2 SQIVND (reference sequence). The germline V and J ends were trimmed by 3 bases and 2 bases, with 10 bases remaining between them. CDR3 size: 14 residues. As DNA, the CDR3 is TGTGCCAGTAGTATTGGCAGGGGAAACACTGAAGCTTTCTTT. Translated: CASSIGRGNTEAFF. Full variable domain (outside the CDR3, taken from reference TRBV19 and TRBJ1-1): DGGITQSPKYLFRKEGQNVTLSCEQNLNHDAMYWYRQDPGQGLRLIYYSQIVNDFQKGDIAEGYSVSREKKESFPLTVTSAQKNPTAFYLCASSIGRGNTEAFFGQGTRLTVV.

As DNA, the CDR3 is TGCAGTGCCCAGGTCGGGTCCGAGCAGTACTTC. This codes for CSAQVGSEQYF. The V call is TRBV20-1, the J call TRBJ2-7, with no clear D. The V gene lost 6 bases and the J gene lost 6 bases, with 12 bases spanning the gap. This CDR3 contains 11 residues. Germline CDR1 DFQATT, CDR2 SNEGSKA (reference sequence).

The genes are TRBV28 and TRBJ1-5, with 7 bases fitting TRBD1. CDR1 is MDHEN and CDR2 is SYDVKM in the germline V gene. The CDR3 totals 15 residues. The trim removed 6 bases at V and 5 bases at J, leaving 10 bases unmatched. CDR3 nucleotide sequence: TGTGCCAGCAGAAAGAACAGGGGCGTAGATCAGCCCCAGCATTTT. The encoded protein is CASRKNRGVDQPQHF.

This clone occurred a few times. The chain carries TRBV15 and TRBJ1-4; unclear D gene. Trimming shortened V by 1 base and J by 12 bases, and 12 bases separated the two germline ends. CDR1 and CDR2 from the germline V gene are LNHNV and YYDKDF (reference sequence). The CDR3 loop spans 13 amino acids. In nucleotides, the CDR3 is TGTGCCACCAGCAGAGGTTGGGCCCTGGAACTGTTTTTT. This gives the protein CATSRGWALELFF.

This chain connects TRBV27 to TRBJ1-4; possibly TRBD1 for D (6 bases). CDR3 length equals 15 residues. Germline V gene lookup returns CDR1 MNHEY and CDR2 SMNVEV (reference sequence). The ends were cut back, 7 bases at V and 8 bases at J, with 20 bases in the middle. CDR3 sequence reads: CASTRTGTTGEKLFF. CDR3 bases: TGTGCCAGCACCCGCACCGGGACAACCGGGGAAAAACTGTTTTTT.

V and J are TRBV5-6 and TRBJ2-3; D unclear. The CDR3 is 13 amino acids. The germline gives CDR1 SGHDT, CDR2 YYEEEE. V was cut by 5 bases and J by 2 bases, with 9 bases left in between. This chain's CDR3 is CASSRQNTDTQYF. The CDR3 DNA sequence: TGTGCCAGCAGTCGTCAAAACACAGATACGCAGTATTTT.

The gene calls are TRBV7-9 and TRBJ2-7; TRBD1 aligns across 9 bases. Germline lookup yields CDR1 SEHNR and CDR2 FQNEAQ (reference sequence). The CDR3 length is 14 residues. V shed 4 bases, J shed 4 bases, and the junction held 5 bases outside the gene matches. The chain's CDR3 is CASSWRQGEYEQYF. The DNA of the CDR3 is TGTGCCAGCAGCTGGCGACAGGGGGAGTACGAGCAGTACTTC.

V and J are TRBV10-1 and TRBJ2-7, with D perhaps matching TRBD1 (6 bases). CDR3 size: 14 residues. Trimming left V 0 bases short and J 5 bases short, with 11 bases between. Looked up from germline, CDR1 is WNHNN and CDR2 is SYGVQD (reference sequence). CDR3 amino acids: CASSESGQYHEQYF. In DNA, the CDR3 is TGCGCCAGCAGTGAGTCTGGACAGTACCACGAGCAGTACTTC.

V usage is TRBV7-6 and J usage is TRBJ2-3; 9 positions match TRBD2. CDR3 size: 13 residues. Trimming at V came to 7 bases and at J to 8 bases, leaving 7 bases not matched to a gene. Per the germline V gene, CDR1 is SGHVS and CDR2 is FNYEAQ. The CDR3 protein is CASKSLAGSTQYF. The CDR3 DNA reads TGTGCCAGCAAGAGTCTAGCGGGATCTACGCAGTATTTT.